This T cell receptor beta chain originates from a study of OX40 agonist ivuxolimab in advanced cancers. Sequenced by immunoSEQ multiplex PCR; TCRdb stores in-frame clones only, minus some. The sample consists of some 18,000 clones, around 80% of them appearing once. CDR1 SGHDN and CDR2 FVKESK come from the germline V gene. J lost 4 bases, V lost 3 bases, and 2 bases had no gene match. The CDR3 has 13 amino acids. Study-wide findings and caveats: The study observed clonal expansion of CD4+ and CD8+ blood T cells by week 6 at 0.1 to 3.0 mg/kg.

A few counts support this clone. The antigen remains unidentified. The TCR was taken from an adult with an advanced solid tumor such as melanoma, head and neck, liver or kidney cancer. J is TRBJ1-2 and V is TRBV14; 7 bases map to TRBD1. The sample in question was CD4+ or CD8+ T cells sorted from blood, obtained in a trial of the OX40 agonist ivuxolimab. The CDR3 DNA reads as TGTGCCAGCAGCCACGGACAGGCCTATGGCTACACCTTC. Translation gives CASSHGQAYGYTF.